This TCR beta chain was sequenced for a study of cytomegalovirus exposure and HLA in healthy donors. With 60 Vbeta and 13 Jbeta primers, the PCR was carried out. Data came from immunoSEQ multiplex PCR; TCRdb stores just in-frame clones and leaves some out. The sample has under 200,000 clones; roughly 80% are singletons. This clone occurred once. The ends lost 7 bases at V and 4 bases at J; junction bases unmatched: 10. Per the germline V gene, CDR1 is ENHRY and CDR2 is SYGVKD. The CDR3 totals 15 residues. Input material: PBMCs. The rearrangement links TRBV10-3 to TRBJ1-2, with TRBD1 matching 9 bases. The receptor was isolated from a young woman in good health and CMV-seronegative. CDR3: CAIKQGAGSGYGYTF. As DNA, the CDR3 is TGTGCCATCAAACAGGGGGCGGGCTCCGGCTATGGCTACACCTTC.